The 8 T cell receptor beta chains presented below share a single source sample, sequenced in a study of T cell repertoires in cytomegalovirus infection. One entry per CDR3 protein, called by TCRdb with MiXCR from the reads. Of under 130,000 distinct CDR3 sequences listed, roughly 39% were seen once; the top ten hold around 74%. These TCRs' antigens remain unknown. This sample comprised CD8+ T cells from cultured PBMCs, obtained from culture after CMV antigen stimulation. The receptors shown here come from a human donor in good health (CMV status not recorded). Some clones in this sample may be carry-over from other donors' samples.

This clonotype came up many times. The chain has TRBV7-6 and TRBJ2-7; 11 bases agree with TRBD2. Germline values: CDR1 SGHVS, CDR2 FNYEAQ. The V gene end was trimmed by 5 bases and the J gene end by 7 bases; junction bases not matched to a gene: 7. CDR3 size: 14 residues. CDR3 amino acids: CASSQGTSGLEQYF. DNA for the CDR3: TGTGCCAGCAGCCAGGGGACTAGCGGCCTGGAGCAGTACTTC.

This clonotype was recorded at least ten times. V and J are TRBV27 and TRBJ1-1, with D hard to call. The germline V gene encodes CDR1 MNHEY and CDR2 SMNVEV (reference sequence). The CDR3 loop spans 14 amino acids. V lost 5 bases to trimming and J lost 0 bases, with 10 bases between them. The CDR3 protein is CASSPGRLNTEAFF. CDR3 bases: TGTGCCAGCAGTCCCGGACGCCTGAACACTGAAGCTTTCTTT.

The chain recombines TRBV7-2 with TRBJ2-5; possible D gene TRBD2, 6 bases. The CDR3 contains 14 residues. Germline values: CDR1 SGHTA, CDR2 FQGNSA. Trimming took off 3 bases at V and 5 bases at J, with 13 bases between the two ends. The CDR3 is CASSLSAEGETQYF. DNA of the CDR3: TGTGCCAGCAGCTTGTCGGCGGAGGGGGAGACCCAGTACTTC.

The chain recombines TRBV12-3 or TRBV12-4 with TRBJ1-2, with D perhaps TRBD1 (6 bases). The ends were cut back, 0 bases at V and 4 bases at J, with 12 bases in the middle. This CDR3 comprises 15 residues. CDR3 sequence reads: CASSLAGGGSYGYTF. The CDR3 DNA follows: TGTGCCAGCAGTTTAGCTGGGGGCGGATCCTATGGCTACACCTTC.

The chain joins TRBV6-2 or TRBV6-3 to TRBJ1-6; D is possibly TRBD1 (5 bases). The CDR3 is made up of 17 amino acids. V lost 0 bases and J lost 7, with 16 bases in between. CDR1 is MNHEY, CDR2 SVGEGT, per germline. This CDR3 reads CASSYSGTPGSNSPLHF. In DNA form, the CDR3 reads TGTGCCAGCAGTTACTCGGGGACTCCTGGCAGCAATTCACCCCTCCACTTT.

The sample holds a few counts of this clonotype. The J gene is TRBJ1-2, the V gene TRBV20-1; D is perhaps TRBD1 (6 bases). This CDR3 spans 13 amino acids. Germline V CDR1 and CDR2: DFQATT, SNEGSKA (reference sequence). The CDR3 sequence: CTETRTAPYGYTF. CDR3 bases: TGCACTGAAACCCGGACAGCCCCCTATGGCTACACCTTC.

The V gene is TRBV9, the J gene TRBJ2-7; perhaps TRBD1 as D (6 bases). The germline gives CDR1 SGDLS, CDR2 YYNGEE. Trimming left V 0 bases short and J 1 base short, with 8 bases between. The CDR3 covers 14 residues. The CDR3 DNA reads TGTGCCAGCAGCGTAGCGACAGGATCCTACGAGCAGTACTTC. Translating gives CASSVATGSYEQYF.

This chain connects TRBV27 to TRBJ2-3; TRBD1 might be the D (5 bases). The CDR3 is made up of 14 amino acids. The ends were cut back, 5 bases at V and 2 bases at J, with 11 bases in the middle. Germline assignment: CDR1 MNHEY and CDR2 SMNVEV (reference sequence). The CDR3 nucleotides read TGTGCCAGCAGTCCACGACAGACCACAGATACGCAGTATTTT. It specifies CASSPRQTTDTQYF.